The 14 T cell receptor beta chains listed next were all sequenced from one sample in a study of radiotherapy plus CTLA-4 blockade in lung cancer. Measured with immunoSEQ multiplex PCR; TCRdb has only the in-frame clones, and not every one. This table has about 54,000 clones, approximately 79% appearing once. This specimen was peripheral blood, taken from a patient treated with radiotherapy plus ipilimumab. These receptor sequences come from a human donor with non-small cell lung cancer who had a partial response to radiotherapy plus ipilimumab.

On this clone itself: One junction end does not reproduce the germline sequence, and a read error may be involved. The chain has TRBV6-5 and TRBJ1-1; D unresolved. In germline, CDR1 is MNHEY, CDR2 SVGAGI. This CDR3 has 14 residues. CDR3 in amino acids: CASNYSGDNTEAFF. DNA of the CDR3: TGTGCCAGCAATTACTCGGGCGACAACACTGAAGCTTTCTTT.

V and J are TRBV19 and TRBJ2-5, with a tentative D call TRBD2 (6 bases). In germline, CDR1 is LNHDA, CDR2 SQIVND (reference sequence). The CDR3 sequence is 15 residues long. Trimming stripped 4 bases from V and 0 bases from J, with 12 bases between. DNA for the CDR3: TGTGCCAGTAGTACGGGACTCCCGTACCAAGAGACCCAGTACTTC. It codes for CASSTGLPYQETQYF.

V gene TRBV27 combines with J gene TRBJ1-3; TRBD1 aligns across 8 bases. The CDR3 has 16 amino acids. The J segment lost 1 base and the V segment lost 7 bases, leaving 9 bases of the junction unmatched. Germline CDR1 MNHEY, CDR2 SMNVEV (reference sequence). CDR3 bases: TGTGCCAGCATCCTGGGACAGGTAAAGTCTGGAAACACCATATATTTT. Translated: CASILGQVKSGNTIYF.

The V call is TRBV29-1, the J call TRBJ1-4; TRBD1 matches at 9 bases. The CDR3 consists of 14 residues. Trimming took 5 bases from V and 3 from J; bases not matched to a gene: 4. The V gene's germline CDR1 is SQVTM and CDR2 ANQGSEA. The CDR3 spells CSVNRGPANEKLFF. The CDR3 nucleotides read TGCAGCGTTAACAGGGGGCCGGCTAATGAAAAACTGTTTTTT.

J is TRBJ1-4 and V is TRBV14, with D possibly being TRBD1 (6 bases). Trimming removed 4 bases from V and 8 bases from J, with 14 bases in between. The CDR3 sequence is 14 residues long. Germline V gives CDR1 SGHDN, CDR2 FVKESK. The CDR3, as DNA: TGTGCCAGCAGCCGAGGGGGGGACACCGAAAAACTGTTTTTT. It encodes CASSRGGDTEKLFF.

The V and J genes are TRBV27 and TRBJ1-5; 8 bases fit TRBD1. This CDR3 is 14 amino acids long. The germline V gene has CDR1 MNHEY and CDR2 SMNVEV (reference sequence). With V trimmed by 2 bases and J by 7 bases, 4 bases remained unmatched. CDR3: CASSLRTGWQPQHF. The CDR3 nucleotides are TGTGCCAGCAGTTTAAGGACAGGGTGGCAGCCCCAGCATTTT.

The J gene is TRBJ1-5, the V gene TRBV5-6, with D possibly TRBD1 on 5 matching bases. Germline V gene sequence: CDR1 SGHDT, CDR2 YYEEEE. The length of the CDR3 is 13 residues. V was cut by 7 bases and J by 2 bases, with 10 bases left in between. This CDR3 reads CASGQQGNQPQHF. CDR3 nucleotides: TGTGCCAGCGGGCAACAGGGCAATCAGCCCCAGCATTTT.

The J gene is TRBJ2-7, the V gene TRBV6-1; TRBD1 matches at 7 bases. V was pared by 4 bases and J by 4 bases, with 7 bases of the junction left unmatched. This CDR3 region has 14 residues. Germline CDR1 is MNHNS and CDR2 is SASEGT. DNA for the CDR3: TGTGCCAGCAGTGTGCAAGGGGGCTTGTACGAGCAGTACTTC. Protein sequence: CASSVQGGLYEQYF.

The chain links TRBV6-1 to TRBJ1-3, with TRBD1 as a possible D gene (6 bases). This CDR3 has 14 amino acids. With 3 bases removed from V and 2 bases from J, the gap between germline ends came to 8 bases. The germline V gene has CDR1 MNHNS and CDR2 SASEGT. CDR3 DNA sequence: TGTGCCAGCAGTGAGACAGGACCTGGAAACACCATATATTTT. Translated, it gives CASSETGPGNTIYF.

V usage is TRBV9 and J usage is TRBJ2-3; D is undetermined. Germline loops: CDR1 SGDLS, CDR2 YYNGEE. This CDR3 contains 14 residues. The V gene lost 0 bases and the J gene lost 2 bases, with 7 bases spanning the gap. The CDR3 DNA reads as TGTGCCAGCAGCGTAGTCTCCTTCACAGATACGCAGTATTTT. Its translation is CASSVVSFTDTQYF.

The genes are TRBV18 and TRBJ2-7; 8 nucleotides line up with TRBD1. Trimming at V came to 4 bases and at J to 6 bases, leaving 11 bases not matched to a gene. Germline V gene lookup returns CDR1 KGHSH and CDR2 LQKENI. The CDR3 consists of 15 residues. CDR3 loop: CASSRPDRVKGEQYF. In nucleotides, the CDR3 is TGTGCCAGCTCACGGCCGGACAGGGTGAAAGGCGAGCAGTACTTC. Full variable domain (rest looked up from reference TRBV18 and TRBJ2-7): NAGVMQNPRHLVRRRGQEARLRCSPMKGHSHVYWYRQLPEEGLKFMVYLQKENIIDESGMPKERFSAEFPKEGPSILRIQQVVRGDSAAYFCASSRPDRVKGEQYFGPGTRLTVT.

The chain combines TRBV9 with TRBJ2-3; TRBD1 matches 10 bases. The V gene's germline CDR1 is SGDLS and CDR2 YYNGEE. V shed 4 bases, J shed 5 bases, and the junction held 4 bases outside the gene matches. CDR3 length equals 14 residues. Here the CDR3 reads CASSPRTGGDTQYF. DNA for the CDR3: TGTGCCAGCAGCCCTCGGACAGGGGGAGATACGCAGTATTTT.

V is TRBV30 and J is TRBJ2-3; 9 bases agree with TRBD2. The CDR3 consists of 15 residues. Germline loops: CDR1 GTSNPN, CDR2 SVGIG (reference sequence). The V gene end was trimmed by 2 bases and the J gene end by 6 bases; junction bases not matched to a gene: 9. The CDR3 DNA reads as TGTGCCTGGAGTTGGGGGCGGGGGGGTTCTGATACGCAGTATTTT. Translation gives CAWSWGRGGSDTQYF. The full variable domain, completed using reference TRBV30 and TRBJ2-3, is SQTIHQWPATLVQPVGSPLSLECTVEGTSNPNLYWYRQAAGRGLQLLFYSVGIGQISSEVPQNLSASRPQDRQFILSSKKLLLSDSGFYLCAWSWGRGGSDTQYFGPGTRLTVL.

V gene TRBV15 combines with J gene TRBJ1-2; 9 bases are a match to TRBD1. Germline V gives CDR1 LNHNV, CDR2 YYDKDF (reference sequence). This CDR3 region has 15 residues. The V gene end was trimmed by 5 bases and the J gene end by 3 bases; junction bases not matched to a gene: 7. CDR3 residues: CATSRRTGADYGYTF. CDR3 sequence (DNA): TGTGCCACCAGCCGCCGGACAGGGGCGGACTATGGCTACACCTTC.